This entry lists 9 T cell receptor beta chains sequenced from one sample in a study of blood T cell repertoires in COVID-19. Here immunoSEQ multiplex PCR was the method, and the copy in TCRdb shows in-frame clones only, minus some. In the table there are more than 45,000 clones, roughly 84% of which are singletons. The sequenced sample consisted of peripheral blood. These receptors all stem from a man aged 35-49 years with active COVID-19.

The CDR3 loop is CASSPTARGHVDTQYF. The CDR3 DNA reads TGCGCCAGCAGTCCGACAGCCAGGGGGCATGTAGATACGCAGTATTTT. The rearrangement joins TRBV5-1 to TRBJ2-3, with 8 positions matching TRBD1. V was pared by 5 bases and J by 5 bases, with 13 bases of the junction left unmatched. CDR3 length equals 16 residues. Per germline, CDR1 SGHRS and CDR2 YFSETQ.

CDR3 nucleotide sequence: TGTGCCACCAGAGACAGCATAACAGATACGCAGTATTTT. This sequence encodes CATRDSITDTQYF. The chain links TRBV24-1 to TRBJ2-3; a possible D gene is TRBD1 (5 bases). The CDR3 sequence is 13 residues long. V lost 7 bases, J lost 3 bases, and 10 bases lay in between. The germline CDR1 and CDR2 sequences are KGHDR and SFDVKD.

The gene calls are TRBV21-1 and TRBJ2-5; the D call TRBD1 from the table was never checked on the DNA. TRBV21-1 is classified as a pseudogene. The CDR3 runs to 14 residues. CDR3 residues: CASRATDSQETQYF. CDR3 nucleotide sequence: TGTGCCAGCAGGGCGACAGATTCCCAAGAGACCCAGTACTTC.

The chain couples TRBV30 to TRBJ2-2, with D unresolved. Between the trimmed V and J ends, which lost 4 bases and 1 base, there was a span of 7 bases. CDR3 length equals 13 residues. Germline assignment: CDR1 GTSNPN and CDR2 SVGIG (reference sequence). CDR3 protein: CAWTYGNTGELFF. DNA for the CDR3: TGTGCCTGGACGTACGGGAACACCGGGGAGCTGTTTTTT.

V usage is TRBV6-6 and J usage is TRBJ2-7, with D unresolved. Germline CDR1 and CDR2: MNHNY and SVGAGI (reference sequence). CDR3 length equals 13 residues. V lost 0 bases, J lost 3 bases, and 6 bases lay in between. CDR3 bases: TGTGCCAGCAGTTACTCGAGGTACTACGAGCAGTACTTC. Translated: CASSYSRYYEQYF.

The CDR3 spells CASSPQGIDAGELFF. CDR3 nucleotides: TGTGCCAGCTCACCGCAGGGTATAGACGCCGGGGAGCTGTTTTTT. The rearrangement links TRBV18 to TRBJ2-2; TRBD1 might be the D (5 bases). Trimming left V 3 bases short and J 6 bases short, with 14 bases between. The CDR3 is made up of 15 amino acids. Germline V gene sequence: CDR1 KGHSH, CDR2 LQKENI. Using reference TRBV18 and TRBJ2-2 for the parts outside the CDR3, the full variable domain is NAGVMQNPRHLVRRRGQEARLRCSPMKGHSHVYWYRQLPEEGLKFMVYLQKENIIDESGMPKERFSAEFPKEGPSILRIQQVVRGDSAAYFCASSPQGIDAGELFFGEGSRLTVL.

This sequence joins TRBV5-3 and TRBJ2-7, with D possibly being TRBD1 (5 bases). TRBV5-3 is labeled an ORF, and its function is uncertain. The CDR3 runs 16 residues. V gave up 0 bases and J gave up 0 bases, with 13 bases separating them. The CDR3 bases are TGTGCCAGAAGCTTGGGGGTGGGGCCAAGCTCCTACGAGCAGTACTTC. Translating gives CARSLGVGPSSYEQYF.

The V gene is TRBV12-3 or TRBV12-4, the J gene TRBJ2-7; possibly TRBD2 for D (6 bases). The V end lost 5 bases, the J end lost 2 bases, and 10 bases lay between the germline ends. CDR3 length: 13 amino acids. In nucleotides, the CDR3 is TGTGCCAGCAGTCTTAGCGGCGCCTACGAGCAGTACTTC. This translates into CASSLSGAYEQYF.

The V gene is TRBV3-1 (or the pseudogene TRBV3-2), the J gene TRBJ2-7; 15 positions agree with TRBD2. Unmatched junction bases numbered 5, after V lost 4 bases and J lost 1 base. Germline assignment: CDR1 LGHDT and CDR2 YNNKEL (reference sequence). There are 17 residues in the CDR3. CDR3 sequence: CASSPGLAGGKSYEQYF. The CDR3 DNA is TGTGCCAGCAGCCCTGGACTAGCGGGAGGGAAGTCCTACGAGCAGTACTTC.